The 23 T cell receptor beta chains given below trace back to one sample, sequenced in a study of CD8 T cells in ankylosing spondylitis. Via MiXCR, TCRdb re-called the 5' RACE reads, giving one row per CDR3 protein. The table lists around 180,000 distinct CDR3 sequences, 18% of them singletons, with 4.3% in the top ten. Material for sequencing was blood, either unsorted or a sorted T cell fraction (not recorded which). All receptors come from a male donor aged 5 to 30 with ankylosing spondylitis or in good health (not recorded which).

The chain combines TRBV6-2 or TRBV6-3 with TRBJ2-7, with D perhaps matching TRBD1 (6 bases). The CDR3 loop spans 15 amino acids. Germline-derived CDR1 and CDR2 are MNHEY and SVGEGT. With 5 bases removed from V and 2 bases from J, the gap between germline ends came to 16 bases. The CDR3 DNA reads TGTGCCAGCAGTAGGACAGTGTCCCTCCCCTACGAGCAGTACTTC. It encodes CASSRTVSLPYEQYF.

This clonotype was counted ten times or more. The J gene is TRBJ2-1, the V gene TRBV20-1, with D unresolved. CDR3 length equals 15 residues. The V end lost 3 bases, the J end lost 7 bases, and 19 bases lay between the germline ends. Germline-derived CDR1 and CDR2 are DFQATT and SNEGSKA (reference sequence). The CDR3 DNA reads as TGCAGTGCTAGCGGTGGACGCAAAGAAAGGAATGAGCAGTTCTTC. This encodes CSASGGRKERNEQFF.

The table lists this clonotype with many counts. This rearrangement joins TRBV30 to TRBJ1-1, with D possibly TRBD1 on 5 matching bases. V lost 2 bases, J lost 7 bases, and 14 bases lay in between. The germline gives CDR1 GTSNPN, CDR2 SVGIG (reference sequence). There are 13 residues in the CDR3. The CDR3 region has the DNA TGTGCCTGGAGTCGGGACGCCCGTCGTGAAGCTTTCTTT. Protein sequence: CAWSRDARREAFF.

The chain has TRBV11-1 and TRBJ1-4, with unresolved D. CDR1 is SGHAT, CDR2 FQDESV, per germline (reference sequence). The CDR3 is made up of 13 amino acids. Trimming took 5 bases from V and 8 from J, leaving 12 bases between them. Written as DNA, the CDR3 is TGTGCCAGCAGCGTAAGGGCTCGGGAAAAACTGTTTTTT. Translated, it gives CASSVRAREKLFF.

This clonotype was counted only a few times. The chain employs TRBV27 and TRBJ2-5; TRBD1 aligns across 7 bases. The trim removed 8 bases at V and 4 bases at J, leaving 13 bases unmatched. Germline CDR1 and CDR2: MNHEY and SMNVEV (reference sequence). CDR3 length equals 15 residues. CDR3 region: CASRQLLGGGETQYF. In DNA, the CDR3 is TGTGCCAGCCGCCAATTACTAGGGGGCGGAGAGACCCAGTACTTC.

V and J are TRBV20-1 and TRBJ2-5; D gene unclear. CDR3 length: 14 amino acids. Trimming removed 3 bases from V and 1 base from J, with 12 bases in between. Germline CDR1 DFQATT, CDR2 SNEGSKA (reference sequence). The CDR3 DNA reads as TGCAGTGCTAGGGCCACCGGTACCCAAGAGACCCAGTACTTC. Translation: CSARATGTQETQYF.

This clonotype has ten or more counts. The chain is built from TRBV6-5 and TRBJ2-1, with a tentative D call TRBD1 (6 bases). Trimming pared 6 bases from V and 8 bases from J, leaving 8 bases between. CDR1 and CDR2 (germline): MNHEY, SVGAGI. The CDR3 is 11 residues long. The CDR3, as DNA: TGTGCCAGCAGCAGGGGAGATGAGCAGTTCTTC. Amino acid sequence: CASSRGDEQFF.

In its sample, this clonotype was seen many times. This chain uses TRBV3-1 with TRBJ1-1, with D tentatively TRBD1 (5 bases). The CDR3 runs 16 residues. V was clipped by 0 bases and J by 1 base, with 12 bases between them. Germline V CDR1 and CDR2: LGHDT, YNNKEL (reference sequence). The CDR3 nucleotides read TGTGCCAGCAGCCAAGATAGGAGGGGTCAGAACACTGAAGCTTTCTTT. Translating gives CASSQDRRGQNTEAFF.

This clonotype occurred many times. The J gene is TRBJ2-1, the V gene TRBV7-9; D call uncertain. Germline-derived CDR1 and CDR2 are SEHNR and FQNEAQ (reference sequence). Trimming stripped 0 bases from V and 5 bases from J, with 5 bases between. This CDR3 contains 13 residues. Here the CDR3 DNA reads TGTGCCAGCAGCTTAGCTCCCAACAATGAGCAGTTCTTC. This sequence encodes CASSLAPNNEQFF.

This clonotype was recorded many times. The rearrangement links TRBV7-9 to TRBJ2-6; D is uncertain. CDR1 is SEHNR and CDR2 is FQNEAQ in the germline V gene (reference sequence). Deletions cut 3 bases from V and 0 bases from J, with 6 bases between. CDR3 length: 15 amino acids. The CDR3 reads CASSFLGSGANVLTF. CDR3 sequence (DNA): TGTGCCAGCAGCTTCCTCGGCTCTGGGGCCAACGTCCTGACTTTC.

The rearrangement links TRBV7-8 to TRBJ2-1, with 11 bases aligning to TRBD2. CDR3 length: 18 amino acids. The trim removed 2 bases at V and 5 bases at J, leaving 11 bases unmatched. Germline V gives CDR1 SGHVS, CDR2 FQNEAQ. CDR3 sequence reads: CASSLRASGGLFDNEQFF. The CDR3 bases are TGTGCCAGCAGCTTAAGGGCTAGCGGGGGGCTGTTTGACAATGAGCAGTTCTTC.

This clonotype was seen repeatedly, ten times or more. The V and J genes are TRBV7-2 and TRBJ2-3; D gene uncertain. Looked up from germline, CDR1 is SGHTA and CDR2 is FQGNSA. The CDR3 has 15 residues. V was clipped by 6 bases and J by 0 bases, with 13 bases between them. This chain's CDR3 is CASRSRATSTDTQYF. CDR3 in DNA: TGTGCCAGCAGATCAAGGGCGACTAGCACAGATACGCAGTATTTT.

This clonotype was detected many times. The V gene is TRBV6-5, the J gene TRBJ2-1, with TRBD2 as a possible D gene (6 bases). V was trimmed by 6 bases and J by 2 bases, leaving 20 bases between them. The length of the CDR3 is 17 residues. CDR1 and CDR2 from the germline V gene are MNHEY and SVGAGI. The CDR3 is CASSKKFWGEAYNEQFF. Written as DNA, the CDR3 is TGTGCCAGCAGCAAAAAGTTCTGGGGGGAAGCCTACAATGAGCAGTTCTTC.

This clonotype was counted many times. The genes are TRBV7-9 and TRBJ2-1, with 9 positions matching TRBD1. Germline lookup yields CDR1 SEHNR and CDR2 FQNEAQ (reference sequence). V gave up 1 base and J gave up 6 bases; unmatched junction bases: 7. The CDR3 is made up of 16 amino acids. CDR3 nucleotides: TGTGCCAGCAGCTTAGGGGCGGGGACAGGGCCCAATGAGCAGTTCTTC. This gives the protein CASSLGAGTGPNEQFF.

The sample holds many counts of this clonotype. The V gene is TRBV10-3, the J gene TRBJ2-3; TRBD2 is a possible D gene (6 bases). This CDR3 is built from 16 residues. The V end lost 8 bases, the J end lost 1 base, and 19 bases lay between the germline ends. The germline CDR1 and CDR2 sequences are ENHRY and SYGVKD. The CDR3 protein is CAIRRVGSGGTDTQYF. In DNA form, the CDR3 reads TGTGCCATCCGCCGGGTTGGTAGCGGCGGCACAGATACGCAGTATTTT.

This chain connects TRBV11-2 to TRBJ2-6; the D is unclear. Trimming removed 0 bases at V and 0 bases at J, with 6 bases between. The CDR3 runs to 16 residues. The V gene's germline CDR1 is SGHAT and CDR2 FQNNGV. The CDR3 DNA sequence: TGTGCCAGCAGCTTAGATCGGGTCTCTGGGGCCAACGTCCTGACTTTC. It codes for CASSLDRVSGANVLTF.

The chain has TRBV12-3 or TRBV12-4 and TRBJ2-3; no definite D call. The CDR3 extends over 15 amino acids. V shed 3 bases and J shed 1 base, with 11 bases lying between them. CDR3 in DNA: TGTGCCAGCAGTTTCTATGGCGGAGGCACAGATACGCAGTATTTT. Protein: CASSFYGGGTDTQYF.

At least ten counts were recorded for this clonotype. The rearrangement uses TRBV29-1 and TRBJ2-1, with D tentatively TRBD2 (6 bases). This CDR3 has 11 amino acids. V lost 3 bases to trimming and J lost 7 bases, with 7 bases between them. Germline V gene data show CDR1 as SQVTM and CDR2 as ANQGSEA. CDR3 coding DNA: TGCAGCGTTGAGGAGGGGAATGAGCAGTTCTTC. This codes for CSVEEGNEQFF.

The table lists this clonotype with many counts. This rearrangement joins TRBV6-2 or TRBV6-3 to TRBJ2-2; 8 bases map to TRBD2. Germline V lookup: CDR1 MNHEY, CDR2 SVGEGT. This CDR3 has 16 residues. Trimming removed 4 bases from V and 0 bases from J; junction bases left unmatched: 4. CDR3 DNA sequence: TGTGCCAGCAGTTGGCCGGGACTAGCGAACACCGGGGAGCTGTTTTTT. Amino acid sequence: CASSWPGLANTGELFF.

V usage is TRBV9 and J usage is TRBJ2-1, with D tentatively TRBD1 or TRBD2 (5 bases each). This CDR3 has 15 amino acids. V lost 5 bases and J lost 7, with 19 bases in between. Germline assignment: CDR1 SGDLS and CDR2 YYNGEE. CDR3 coding DNA: TGTGCCAGCAGTGTCGACTCCGGGACCTTTAATGAGCAGTTCTTC. Amino acids: CASSVDSGTFNEQFF.

At least ten counts were recorded for this clonotype. The rearrangement uses TRBV4-2 and TRBJ2-3, with 10 bases identical to TRBD2. Per the germline V gene, CDR1 is LGHNA and CDR2 is YNFKEQ. This CDR3 is 17 amino acids long. V lost 0 bases, J lost 3 bases, and 6 bases stayed unmatched. Written as DNA, the CDR3 is TGTGCCAGCAGCCAAGAGGGAGCGGGAGGGCGTACAGATACGCAGTATTTT. Amino acids: CASSQEGAGGRTDTQYF.

This clonotype was picked up many times. The chain uses TRBV6-6 and TRBJ2-5; a weak D match, TRBD2 (6 bases). The CDR3 extends over 16 amino acids. V lost 7 bases to trimming and J lost 2 bases, with 20 bases between them. Germline lookup yields CDR1 MNHNY and CDR2 SVGAGI (reference sequence). CDR3 sequence reads: CASNHTVLEGQETQYF. The CDR3 bases are TGTGCCAGCAACCACACCGTTCTGGAGGGACAAGAGACCCAGTACTTC.

This clonotype has a count of ten or more. The CDR3 DNA follows: TGTGCCAGTAGAGGGGATGCCACAGATACGCAGTATTTT. This encodes CASRGDATDTQYF. The rearrangement joins TRBV19 to TRBJ2-3; a weak D match, TRBD1 (5 bases). In germline, CDR1 is LNHDA, CDR2 SQIVND (reference sequence). The germline V and J ends were trimmed by 6 bases and 2 bases, with 9 bases remaining between them. This CDR3 contains 13 residues.